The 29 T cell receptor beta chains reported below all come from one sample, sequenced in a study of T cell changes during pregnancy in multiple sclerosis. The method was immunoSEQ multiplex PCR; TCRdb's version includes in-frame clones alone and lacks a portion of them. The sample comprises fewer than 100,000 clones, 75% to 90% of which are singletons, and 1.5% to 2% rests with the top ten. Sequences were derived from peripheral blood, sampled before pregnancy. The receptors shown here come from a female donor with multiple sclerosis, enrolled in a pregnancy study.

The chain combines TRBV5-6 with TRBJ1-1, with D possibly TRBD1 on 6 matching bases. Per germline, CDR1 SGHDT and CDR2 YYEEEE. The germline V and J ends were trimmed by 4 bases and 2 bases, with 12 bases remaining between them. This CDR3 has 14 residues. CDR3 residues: CASSLPRGNTEAFF. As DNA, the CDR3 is TGTGCCAGCAGCCTACCCAGGGGCAACACTGAAGCTTTCTTT.

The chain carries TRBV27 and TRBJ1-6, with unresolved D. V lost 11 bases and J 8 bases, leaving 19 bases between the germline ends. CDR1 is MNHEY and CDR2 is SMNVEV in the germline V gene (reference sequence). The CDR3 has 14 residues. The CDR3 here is CARAGVERDSPLHF. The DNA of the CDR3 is TGTGCCCGCGCCGGGGTCGAAAGGGATTCACCCCTCCACTTT.

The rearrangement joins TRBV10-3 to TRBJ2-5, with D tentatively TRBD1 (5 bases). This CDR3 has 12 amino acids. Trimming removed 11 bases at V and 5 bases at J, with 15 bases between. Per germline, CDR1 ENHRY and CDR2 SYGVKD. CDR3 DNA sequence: TGTGCCGTACAGGTTGGGCGGGAGACCCAGTACTTC. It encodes CAVQVGRETQYF.

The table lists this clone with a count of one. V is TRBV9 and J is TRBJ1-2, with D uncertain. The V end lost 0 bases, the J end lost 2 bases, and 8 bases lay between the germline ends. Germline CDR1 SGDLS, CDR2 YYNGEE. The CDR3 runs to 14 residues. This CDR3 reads CASSVDWPNYGYTF. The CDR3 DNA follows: TGTGCCAGCAGCGTAGATTGGCCGAACTATGGCTACACCTTC.

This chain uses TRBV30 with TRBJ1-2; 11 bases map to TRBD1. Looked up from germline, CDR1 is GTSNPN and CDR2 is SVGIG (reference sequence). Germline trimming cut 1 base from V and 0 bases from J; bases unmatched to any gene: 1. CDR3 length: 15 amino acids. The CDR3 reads CAWSGTGGPNYGYTF. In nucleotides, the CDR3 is TGTGCCTGGAGTGGGACAGGGGGCCCTAACTATGGCTACACCTTC.

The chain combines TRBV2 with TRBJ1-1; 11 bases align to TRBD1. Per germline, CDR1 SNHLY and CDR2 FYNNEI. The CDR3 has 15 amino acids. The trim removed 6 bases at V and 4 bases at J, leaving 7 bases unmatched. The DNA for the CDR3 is TGTGCCAGCAGACGGACAGGGGGCGCGGGCACTGAAGCTTTCTTT. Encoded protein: CASRRTGGAGTEAFF.

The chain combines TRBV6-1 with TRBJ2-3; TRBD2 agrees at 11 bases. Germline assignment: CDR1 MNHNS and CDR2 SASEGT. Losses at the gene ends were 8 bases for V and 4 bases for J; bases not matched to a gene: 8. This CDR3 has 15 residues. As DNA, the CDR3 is TGTGCCAGCGCCTCTACTAGCGGGGGTGCAGATACGCAGTATTTT. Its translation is CASASTSGGADTQYF.

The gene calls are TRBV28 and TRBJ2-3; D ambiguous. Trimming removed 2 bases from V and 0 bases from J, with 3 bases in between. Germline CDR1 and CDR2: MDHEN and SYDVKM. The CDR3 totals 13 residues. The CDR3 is CASSLQSTDTQYF. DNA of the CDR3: TGTGCCAGCAGTTTACAGAGCACAGATACGCAGTATTTT.

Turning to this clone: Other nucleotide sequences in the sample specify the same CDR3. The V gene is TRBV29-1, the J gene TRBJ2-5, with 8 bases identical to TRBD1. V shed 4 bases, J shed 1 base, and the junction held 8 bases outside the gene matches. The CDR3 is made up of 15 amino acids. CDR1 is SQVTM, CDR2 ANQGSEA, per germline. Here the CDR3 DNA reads TGCAGCGTTGTACCCGGGACAGGAATCCAAGAGACCCAGTACTTC. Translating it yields CSVVPGTGIQETQYF.

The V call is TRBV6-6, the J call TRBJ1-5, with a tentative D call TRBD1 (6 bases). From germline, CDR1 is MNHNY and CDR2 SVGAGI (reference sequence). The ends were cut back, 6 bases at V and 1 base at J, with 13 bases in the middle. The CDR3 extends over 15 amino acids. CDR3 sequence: CASSLGQNSNQPQHF. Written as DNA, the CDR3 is TGTGCCAGCAGCCTGGGACAAAACAGCAATCAGCCCCAGCATTTT.

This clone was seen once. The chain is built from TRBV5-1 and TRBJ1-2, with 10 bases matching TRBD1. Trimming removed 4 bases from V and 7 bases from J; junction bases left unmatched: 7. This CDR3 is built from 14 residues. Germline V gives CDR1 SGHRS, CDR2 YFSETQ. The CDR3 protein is CASSPDRGLAGYTF. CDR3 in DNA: TGCGCCAGCAGCCCTGACAGGGGGCTTGCTGGCTACACCTTC.

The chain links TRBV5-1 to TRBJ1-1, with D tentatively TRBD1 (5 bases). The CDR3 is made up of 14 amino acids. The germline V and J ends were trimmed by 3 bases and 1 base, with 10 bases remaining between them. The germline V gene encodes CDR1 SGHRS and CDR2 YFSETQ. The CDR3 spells CASSWGHGNTEAFF. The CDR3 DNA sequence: TGCGCCAGCAGCTGGGGCCACGGGAACACTGAAGCTTTCTTT.

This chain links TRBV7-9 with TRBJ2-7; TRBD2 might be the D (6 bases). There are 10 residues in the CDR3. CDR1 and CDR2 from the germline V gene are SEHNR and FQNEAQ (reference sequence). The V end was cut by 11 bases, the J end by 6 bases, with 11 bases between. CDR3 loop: CASGDLEQYF. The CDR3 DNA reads TGTGCCTCGGGGGATCTCGAGCAGTACTTC.

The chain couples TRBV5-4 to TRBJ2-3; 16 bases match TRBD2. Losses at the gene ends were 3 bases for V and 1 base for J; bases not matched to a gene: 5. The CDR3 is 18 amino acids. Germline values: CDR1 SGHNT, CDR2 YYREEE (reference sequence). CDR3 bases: TGTGCCAGCAGCTGGGGACTAGCGGGGGGGCGAGGCACAGATACGCAGTATTTT. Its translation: CASSWGLAGGRGTDTQYF. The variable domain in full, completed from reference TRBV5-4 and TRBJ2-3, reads ETGVTQSPTHLIKTRGQQVTLRCSSQSGHNTVSWYQQALGQGPQFIFQYYREEENGRGNFPPRFSGLQFPNYSSELNVNALELDDSALYLCASSWGLAGGRGTDTQYFGPGTRLTVL.

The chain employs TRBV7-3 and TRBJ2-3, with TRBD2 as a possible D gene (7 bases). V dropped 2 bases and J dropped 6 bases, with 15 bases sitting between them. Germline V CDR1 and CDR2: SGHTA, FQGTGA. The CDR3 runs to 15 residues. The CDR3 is CASSLEGWGGDTQYF. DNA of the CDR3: TGTGCCAGCAGCTTAGAAGGCTGGGGGGGCGATACGCAGTATTTT.

The DNA for the CDR3 is TGCGCCAGCAGCCAAGATCTCGTCCCAGGGCCTCAGCCCCAGCATTTT. It encodes CASSQDLVPGPQPQHF. V usage is TRBV4-1 and J usage is TRBJ1-5; maybe TRBD1 (5 bases). The CDR3 consists of 16 residues. CDR1 is MGHRA and CDR2 is YSYEKL in the germline V gene. Between the trimmed V and J ends, which lost 0 bases and 6 bases, there was a span of 15 bases.

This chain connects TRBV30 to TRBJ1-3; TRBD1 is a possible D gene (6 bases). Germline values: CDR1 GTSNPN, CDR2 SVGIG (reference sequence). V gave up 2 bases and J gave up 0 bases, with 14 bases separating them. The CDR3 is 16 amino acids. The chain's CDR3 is CAWSWGLSSSGNTIYF. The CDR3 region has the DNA TGTGCCTGGAGTTGGGGGCTTTCAAGCTCTGGAAACACCATATATTTT.

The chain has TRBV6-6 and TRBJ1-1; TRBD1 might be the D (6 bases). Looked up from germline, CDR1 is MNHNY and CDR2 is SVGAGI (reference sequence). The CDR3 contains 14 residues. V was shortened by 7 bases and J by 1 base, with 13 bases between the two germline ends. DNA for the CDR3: TGTGCCAGCACCGGGACAACCTCGAACACTGAAGCTTTCTTT. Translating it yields CASTGTTSNTEAFF.

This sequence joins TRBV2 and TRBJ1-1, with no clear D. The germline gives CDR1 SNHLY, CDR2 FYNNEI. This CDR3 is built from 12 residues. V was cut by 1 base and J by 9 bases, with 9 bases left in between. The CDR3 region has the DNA TGTGCCAGCAGTGAAGACGCGGCTCAAGCTTTCTTT. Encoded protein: CASSEDAAQAFF.

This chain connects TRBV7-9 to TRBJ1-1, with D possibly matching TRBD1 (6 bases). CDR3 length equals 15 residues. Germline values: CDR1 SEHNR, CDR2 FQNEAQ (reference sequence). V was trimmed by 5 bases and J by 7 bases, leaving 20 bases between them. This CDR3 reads CASSEAPAGVFEAFF. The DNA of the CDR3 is TGTGCCAGCAGCGAGGCTCCGGCAGGGGTGTTTGAAGCTTTCTTT.

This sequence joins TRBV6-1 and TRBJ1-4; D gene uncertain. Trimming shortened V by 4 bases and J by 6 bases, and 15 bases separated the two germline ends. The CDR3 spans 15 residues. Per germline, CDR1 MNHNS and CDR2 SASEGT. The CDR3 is CASSASYTRDEKLFF. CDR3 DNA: TGTGCCAGCAGTGCGTCGTATACCCGGGATGAAAAACTGTTTTTT.

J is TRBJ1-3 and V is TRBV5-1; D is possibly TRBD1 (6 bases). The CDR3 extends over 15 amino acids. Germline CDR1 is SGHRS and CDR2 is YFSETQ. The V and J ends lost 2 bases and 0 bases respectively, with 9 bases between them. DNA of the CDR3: TGCGCCAGCAGCTTAACAGGGATCTCTGGAAACACCATATATTTT. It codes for CASSLTGISGNTIYF.

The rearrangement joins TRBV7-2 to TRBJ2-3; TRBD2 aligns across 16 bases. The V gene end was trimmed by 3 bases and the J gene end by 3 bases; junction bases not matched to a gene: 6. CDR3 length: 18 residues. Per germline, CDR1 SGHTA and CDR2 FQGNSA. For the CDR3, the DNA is TGTGCCAGCAGCTTGGTCGGGACTAGCGGGGGGGCAACAGATACGCAGTATTTT. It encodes CASSLVGTSGGATDTQYF.

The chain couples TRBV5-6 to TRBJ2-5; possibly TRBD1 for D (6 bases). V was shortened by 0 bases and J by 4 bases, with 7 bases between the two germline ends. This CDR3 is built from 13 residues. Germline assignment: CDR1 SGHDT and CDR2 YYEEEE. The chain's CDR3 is CASSLGQVETQYF. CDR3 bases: TGTGCCAGCAGCTTGGGACAGGTAGAGACCCAGTACTTC.

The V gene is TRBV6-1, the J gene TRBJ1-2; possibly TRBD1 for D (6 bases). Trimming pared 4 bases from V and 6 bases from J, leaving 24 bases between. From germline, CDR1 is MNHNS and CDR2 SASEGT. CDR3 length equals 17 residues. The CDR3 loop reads CASSVRGAQKVVNGYTF. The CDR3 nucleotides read TGTGCCAGCAGTGTCCGGGGGGCGCAGAAAGTAGTCAATGGCTACACCTTC.

CDR3 bases: TGTGCCAGTAGTTATAGCGGGGGGGCCGGGGATACGCAGTATTTT. Its translation is CASSYSGGAGDTQYF. This rearrangement joins TRBV19 to TRBJ2-3, with 11 bases lining up with TRBD2. CDR1 and CDR2 (germline): LNHDA, SQIVND (reference sequence). The CDR3 extends over 15 amino acids. V lost 5 bases and J lost 6; bases outside the gene matches: 7. Looking up the rest from reference TRBV19 and TRBJ2-3 gives the full variable domain: DGGITQSPKYLFRKEGQNVTLSCEQNLNHDAMYWYRQDPGQGLRLIYYSQIVNDFQKGDIAEGYSVSREKKESFPLTVTSAQKNPTAFYLCASSYSGGAGDTQYFGPGTRLTVL.

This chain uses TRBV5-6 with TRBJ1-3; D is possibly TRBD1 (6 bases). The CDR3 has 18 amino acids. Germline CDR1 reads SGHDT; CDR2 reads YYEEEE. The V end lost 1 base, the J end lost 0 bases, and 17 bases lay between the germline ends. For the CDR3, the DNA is TGTGCCAGCAGCTTGTTTCTCCCGGACAGCTACTCTGGAAACACCATATATTTT. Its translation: CASSLFLPDSYSGNTIYF.

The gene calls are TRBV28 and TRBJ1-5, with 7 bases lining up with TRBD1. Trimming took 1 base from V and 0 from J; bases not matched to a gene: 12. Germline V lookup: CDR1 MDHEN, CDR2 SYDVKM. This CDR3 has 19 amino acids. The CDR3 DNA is TGTGCCAGCAGTTTATCCCCCCCAGACAGGGCATATAGCAATCAGCCCCAGCATTTT. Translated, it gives CASSLSPPDRAYSNQPQHF.

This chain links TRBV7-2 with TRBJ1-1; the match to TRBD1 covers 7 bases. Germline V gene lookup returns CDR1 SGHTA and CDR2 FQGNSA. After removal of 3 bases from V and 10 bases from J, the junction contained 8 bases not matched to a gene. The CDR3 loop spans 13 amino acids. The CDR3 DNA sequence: TGTGCCAGCAGCTTTGGACAGGCCGAGGGAGCTTTCTTT. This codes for CASSFGQAEGAFF.